This T cell receptor beta chain was recovered during a study of cytomegalovirus exposure and HLA in healthy donors. V shed 2 bases, J shed 4 bases, and the junction held 5 bases outside the gene matches. This CDR3 has 16 residues. Per the germline V gene, CDR1 is MNHNS and CDR2 is SASEGT. Use of 60 Vbeta and 13 Jbeta primers characterized the PCR. The assay was immunoSEQ multiplex PCR, and TCRdb's table has in-frame clones only and misses some. The data show about 75,000 clones, 84% seen once. As regards this clone: Antigen unknown.

Study-wide results and limits: Later on, an analysis tied under 20,000 TCR beta sequences to HLA alleles at 0.05 false discovery rate. Reported performance of the classifier showed diagnosis of cytomegalovirus status with high specificity and sensitivity.

This chain links TRBV6-1 with TRBJ2-5; 12 positions agree with TRBD1. The sequenced sample consisted of PBMCs. The source is a man aged 65 to 85 in good health and CMV-seropositive. The CDR3 nucleotides are TGTGCCAGCAGTGAACGGCGGGACAGGGGGCTAGAGACCCAGTACTTC. Protein product: CASSERRDRGLETQYF.